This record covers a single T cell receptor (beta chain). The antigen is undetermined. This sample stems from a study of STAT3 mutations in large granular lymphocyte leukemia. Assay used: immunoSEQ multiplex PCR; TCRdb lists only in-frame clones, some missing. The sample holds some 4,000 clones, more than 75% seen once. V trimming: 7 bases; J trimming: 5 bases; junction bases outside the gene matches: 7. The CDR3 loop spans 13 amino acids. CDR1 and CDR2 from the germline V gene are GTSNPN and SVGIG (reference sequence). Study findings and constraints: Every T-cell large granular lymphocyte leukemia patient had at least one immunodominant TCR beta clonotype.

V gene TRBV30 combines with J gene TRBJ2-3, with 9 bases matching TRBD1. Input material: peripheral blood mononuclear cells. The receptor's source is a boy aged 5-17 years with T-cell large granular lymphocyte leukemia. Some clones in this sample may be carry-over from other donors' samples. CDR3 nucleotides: TGTGCCTATGGACAGGGGATCCGAGATACGCAGTATTTT. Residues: CAYGQGIRDTQYF.